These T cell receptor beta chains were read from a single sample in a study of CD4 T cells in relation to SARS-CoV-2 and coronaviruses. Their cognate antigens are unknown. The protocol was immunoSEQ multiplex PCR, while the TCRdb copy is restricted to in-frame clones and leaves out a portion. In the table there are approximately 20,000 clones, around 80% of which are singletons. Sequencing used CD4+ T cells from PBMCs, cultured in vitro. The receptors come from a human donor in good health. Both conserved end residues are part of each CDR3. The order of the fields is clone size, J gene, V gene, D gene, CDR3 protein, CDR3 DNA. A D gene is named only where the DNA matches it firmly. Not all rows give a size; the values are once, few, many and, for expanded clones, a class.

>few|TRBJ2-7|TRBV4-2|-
CASSQDRGGYYEQYF
TGTGCCAGCAGCCAAGATAGAGGGGGATACTACGAGCAGTACTTC
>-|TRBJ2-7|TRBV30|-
CAWSPQSYEQYF
TGTGCCTGGAGCCCTCAATCCTACGAGCAGTACTTC
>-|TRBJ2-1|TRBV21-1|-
CASSIMGTLSYNEQFF
TGTGCCAGCAGCATAATGGGGACCCTATCCTACAATGAGCAGTTCTTC
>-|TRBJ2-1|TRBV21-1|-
CASSKNSDTSGNSSYNEQFF
TGTGCCAGCAGCAAAAATTCAGATACTAGCGGGAATAGCTCCTACAATGAGCAGTTCTTC
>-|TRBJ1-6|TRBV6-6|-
CASSYILNSPLHF
TGTGCCAGCAGTTACATACTGAATTCACCCCTCCACTTT
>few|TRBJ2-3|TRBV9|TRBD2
CASSVAGGSGTDTQYF
TGTGCCAGCAGCGTAGCGGGAGGGTCCGGCACAGATACGCAGTATTTT
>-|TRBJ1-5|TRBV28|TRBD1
CASKLGTGGQPQHF
TGTGCCAGCAAGCTAGGGACAGGGGGTCAGCCCCAGCATTTT
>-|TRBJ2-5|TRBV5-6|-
CASSLRTRETQYF
TGTGCCAGCAGCTTGAGGACGCGGGAGACCCAGTACTTC
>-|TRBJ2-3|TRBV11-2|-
CASSYASTDTQYF
TGTGCCAGCAGCTACGCTAGCACAGATACGCAGTATTTT
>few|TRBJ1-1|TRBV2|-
CASRPQANTEAFF
TGTGCCAGCAGACCCCAAGCAAACACTGAAGCTTTCTTT
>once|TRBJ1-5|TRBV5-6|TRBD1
CASSFRQGYAQPQHF
TGTGCCAGCAGCTTCCGACAGGGGTACGCTCAGCCCCAGCATTTT
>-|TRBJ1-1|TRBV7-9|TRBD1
CASSSQQGQMGAFF
TGTGCCAGCAGCTCACAACAGGGGCAAATGGGAGCTTTCTTT
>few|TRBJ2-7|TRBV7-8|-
CASSLAGVRTYEQYF
TGTGCCAGCAGCTTAGCGGGAGTTAGGACCTACGAGCAGTACTTC
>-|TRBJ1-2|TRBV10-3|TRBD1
CAISDFTGTVYGYTF
TGTGCCATCAGTGATTTTACGGGGACAGTCTATGGCTACACCTTC
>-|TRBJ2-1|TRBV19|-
CASSIVLTYNEQFF
TGTGCCAGTAGTATTGTCTTAACCTACAATGAGCAGTTCTTC
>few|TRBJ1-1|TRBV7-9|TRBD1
CASQSQGDTEAFF
TGTGCCAGCCAAAGCCAGGGGGACACTGAAGCTTTCTTT
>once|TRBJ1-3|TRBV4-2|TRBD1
CASSQGTGTGSPISGNTIYF
TGTGCCAGCAGCCAAGGAACCGGGACAGGGAGCCCAATCTCTGGAAACACCATATATTTT
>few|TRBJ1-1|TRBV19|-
CASRAHDNTEAFF
TGTGCCAGTAGGGCACACGATAACACTGAAGCTTTCTTT
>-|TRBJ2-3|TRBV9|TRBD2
CASSVAGGMADTQYF
TGTGCCAGCAGCGTAGCGGGAGGGATGGCAGATACGCAGTATTTT
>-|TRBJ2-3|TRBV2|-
CASSERRGSTDTQYF
TGTGCCAGCAGCGAAAGACGCGGGAGCACAGATACGCAGTATTTT
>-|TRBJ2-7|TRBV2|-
CASSGSPDFLGEQYF
TGTGCCAGCAGTGGGTCTCCGGACTTCCTTGGCGAGCAGTACTTC
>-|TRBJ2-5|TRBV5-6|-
CASSLVSGLQETQYF
TGTGCCAGCAGCTTGGTAAGCGGACTACAAGAGACCCAGTACTTC
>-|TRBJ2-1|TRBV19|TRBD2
CASSIGQGSGRMNEQFF
TGTGCCAGTAGTATAGGGCAGGGGAGCGGGAGGATGAATGAGCAGTTCTTC
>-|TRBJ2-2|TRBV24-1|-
CATSDPQTGELFF
TGTGCCACCAGTGATCCTCAAACCGGGGAGCTGTTTTTT
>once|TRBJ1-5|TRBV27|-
CASSLQARSTGQPQHF
TGTGCCAGCAGTCTCCAAGCTAGGAGCACAGGACAGCCCCAGCATTTT
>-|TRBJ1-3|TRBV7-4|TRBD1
CASSPWDRDYSGNTIYF
TGTGCCAGCAGCCCTTGGGACAGGGATTACTCTGGAAACACCATATATTTT
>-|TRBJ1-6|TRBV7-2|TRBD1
CASSLIPTGTHSPLHF
TGTGCCAGCAGCTTAATTCCGACAGGGACTCATTCACCCCTCCACTTT
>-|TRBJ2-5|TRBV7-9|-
CASGDGLWGETQYF
TGTGCCAGCGGCGATGGACTTTGGGGAGAGACCCAGTACTTC
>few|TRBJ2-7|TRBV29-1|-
CSVDRGHEQYF
TGCAGCGTTGACAGGGGCCACGAGCAGTACTTC